These 25 T cell receptor beta chains were sequenced from one sample in a study of tumor-infiltrating lymphocytes in primary liver carcinoma. TCR beta cDNA came from about 450 ng total RNA, primed with a constant-region primer. Employing slightly modified ARM-PCR, three nested multiplex PCR rounds were run, and these gave rise to the TCR beta libraries. It was with TRBV1-TRBV30 forward primers and a C-beta reverse primer that the first two PCR rounds were run, at approximately 10 cycles each. TCRdb recomputed calls from the multiplex PCR reads with MiXCR, one row per CDR3 protein. This table holds approximately 37,000 distinct CDR3 sequences, around 74% found once. Unsorted bulk tissue, roughly 20-32 mg of it, served as the source for co-extraction of RNA and DNA. The specimen sequenced was liver tumor tissue from sampling region 4. This sample's subset: tumor region T4, right-lateral pole. The source of these receptors is a man aged 35 to 55 with primary liver carcinoma and hepatitis B virus infection.

As for this clonotype: Being one base from a much bigger clone, this may be a read error. The rearrangement joins TRBV24-1 to TRBJ1-1, with D unclear. Germline lookup yields CDR1 KGHDR and CDR2 SFDVKD. Between the trimmed V and J ends, which lost 2 bases and 6 bases, there was a span of 15 bases. The CDR3 runs to 15 residues. CDR3 sequence reads: CATSDSSLGNAEAFF. For the CDR3, the DNA is TGTGCCACCAGTGATTCTTCTCTGGGCAACGCTGAAGCTTTCTTT.

For this clonotype: At one end the junction does not follow the germline gene, possibly because of a read error. The chain employs TRBV11-3 and TRBJ2-1; possibly TRBD1 for D (5 bases). This CDR3 has 14 residues. In germline, CDR1 is SGHNT, CDR2 YENEEA. In nucleotides, the CDR3 is TGTGCCGGCAGCTTAGGGGTCTCGAACAATGAGCTGTTCTTC. This gives the protein CAGSLGVSNNELFF. Supplemented by reference TRBV11-3 and TRBJ2-1, the full variable domain reads EAGVVQSPRYKIIEKKQPVAFWCNPISGHNTLYWYLQNLGQGPELLIRYENEEAVDDSQLPKDRFSAERLKGVDSTLKIQPAELGDSAVYLCAGSLGVSNNELFFGPGTRLTVL.

A note on this clonotype: The germline gene is not matched at one end of the junction; a read error may be the cause. The gene calls are TRBV5-1 and TRBJ1-4; 9 nucleotides agree with TRBD1. This CDR3 comprises 14 residues. Germline values: CDR1 SGHRS, CDR2 YFSETQ. The CDR3 loop reads CASSSGQGGEKLLF. CDR3 bases: TGCGCCAGCAGCTCGGGACAGGGTGGGGAAAAACTGTTATTT.

As concerns this clonotype: This CDR3 is missing its conserved last phenylalanine or tryptophan, likely due to a read error. The V call is TRBV5-6, the J call TRBJ2-7; D gene uncertain. The CDR3 runs 12 residues. Germline CDR1 reads SGHDT; CDR2 reads YYEEEE. Trimming left V 2 bases short and J 2 bases short, with 5 bases between. The CDR3 region is CASSFQAYEQYS. The DNA of the CDR3 is TGTGCCAGCAGCTTCCAGGCCTACGAGCAGTACTCC.

As regards this clonotype: The junction differs from germline at one of its ends, possibly a read error. This chain uses TRBV10-3 with TRBJ2-1; 7 bases fit TRBD2. The V gene's germline CDR1 is ENHRY and CDR2 SYGVKD. The CDR3 runs 16 residues. The CDR3 DNA reads as TGTGCCATCAGTGATGGTAGCGGGCTGTCCTACAATGGGCATTTCTTT. Translating it yields CAISDGSGLSYNGHFF.

In its sample, this clonotype ranks as medium-sized (0.01 to 0.1%). The chain is built from TRBV5-6 and TRBJ2-7, with D possibly TRBD1 on 6 matching bases. The CDR3 covers 16 residues. With 0 bases removed from V and 6 bases from J, the gap between germline ends came to 19 bases. Germline V gene lookup returns CDR1 SGHDT and CDR2 YYEEEE. DNA for the CDR3: TGTGCCAGCAGCTTGGTTGTCTGGGCAGGGGCTGGCGAGCAGTACTTC. This translates into CASSLVVWAGAGEQYF.

A word on this clonotype: One end of the junction fails to match germline, which may point to a read error. The chain couples TRBV29-1 to TRBJ1-5; a possible D gene is TRBD1 (6 bases). Germline assignment: CDR1 SQVTM and CDR2 ANQGSEA. The CDR3 is made up of 13 amino acids. CDR3 residues: CSAGGGASQPQHF. The CDR3 DNA follows: TGCAGCGCTGGAGGGGGAGCGAGTCAGCCGCAGCATTTT.

Note on this clonotype: It may be a read error: a sequence one base away is much more abundant. The rearrangement links TRBV18 to TRBJ2-1, with D possibly called TRBD1 or TRBD2 (5 bases each). The germline V gene encodes CDR1 KGHSH and CDR2 LQKENI. Deletions cut 0 bases from V and 6 bases from J, with 12 bases between. The CDR3 loop spans 15 amino acids. CDR3 in DNA: TGTGCCAGCTCACCACCCGGGACGACCCTCAATGAGCAGTTCTTC. Its protein product is CASSPPGTTLNEQFF.

Of note for this clonotype: Because it lacks the conserved phenylalanine or tryptophan at the end, this CDR3 is likely a read error. The chain has TRBV30 and TRBJ2-5, with a tentative D call TRBD1 (8 bases). The V gene lost 7 bases and the J gene lost 4 bases, with 16 bases spanning the gap. The CDR3 is 13 amino acids. CDR1 is GTSNPN and CDR2 is SVGIG in the germline V gene (reference sequence). The CDR3 reads CALNTGGVETQYY. CDR3 in DNA: TGTGCCTTAAACACAGGGGGGGTAGAGACCCAGTACTAC.

This clonotype was detected ten times or more. A much larger clonotype is one base distant, so this may be a read error. This chain links TRBV5-1 with TRBJ2-7; TRBD2 matches at 9 bases. The CDR3 covers 18 residues. Germline CDR1 is SGHRS and CDR2 is YFSETQ. The CDR3 DNA sequence: TGCTCCAGCAGCTTCAGGACTAGCGTAACTGGGGGAAGCTACGAGCAGTACTTC. This encodes CSSSFRTSVTGGSYEQYF.

As regards this clonotype: The CDR3 carries no conserved terminal phenylalanine or tryptophan, so it likely arises from a read error. V gene TRBV5-1 combines with J gene TRBJ2-3; D is perhaps TRBD2 (5 bases). This CDR3 region has 18 residues. Germline CDR1 is SGHRS and CDR2 is YFSETQ. CDR3 amino acids: CTSSFGLRLETLTDTQYL. The CDR3 nucleotides read TGCACCAGCAGCTTTGGACTCCGACTGGAAACCCTAACAGATACGCAGTATTTA.

Regarding this clonotype: The junction and the germline gene differ at one end; a read error may be behind it. The chain is built from TRBV11-1 and TRBJ2-4; 9 bases align to TRBD1. CDR3 length: 17 residues. Germline-derived CDR1 and CDR2 are SGHAT and FQDESV (reference sequence). DNA for the CDR3: TGTGCCAGCAGCTCTCCGGGACAGGGAGCATCAATAAACATTGAGTATTTC. Its protein product is CASSSPGQGASINIEYF.

As concerns this clonotype: No conserved phenylalanine or tryptophan is present at the end of the CDR3, so a read error is the likely explanation. The V and J genes are TRBV5-5 and TRBJ2-3; TRBD2 agrees at 14 bases. Per the germline V gene, CDR1 is SGHKS and CDR2 is YYEKEE (reference sequence). The CDR3 runs 17 residues. DNA for the CDR3: TGTGCCGGCAGCCCGACCGGGACTAGCGGGAGTGGAGATACGCAGTATCTT. It specifies CAGSPTGTSGSGDTQYL.

Remarks on this clonotype: A junction end diverges from the germline sequence, so it may reflect a read error. CDR3 region: CAWRLVMNTESFF. The CDR3 DNA reads TGTGCCTGGAGATTAGTCATGAACACTGAATCTTTCTTT. V is TRBV30 and J is TRBJ1-1; D gene uncertain. The CDR3 extends over 13 amino acids. Germline V gives CDR1 GTSNPN, CDR2 SVGIG (reference sequence).

As concerns this clonotype: A read error is possible here, since a much larger clone lies one base away. The V call is TRBV5-1, the J call TRBJ2-3; D may be TRBD1 or TRBD2 (5 bases each). The CDR3 is 13 amino acids. Germline values: CDR1 SGHRS, CDR2 YFSETQ. Between the trimmed V and J ends, which lost 6 bases and 8 bases, there was a span of 16 bases. The CDR3: CASNPWDGVTQYF. As DNA, the CDR3 is TGCGCCAGCAACCCCTGGGACGGAGTTACGCAGTATTTT.

To note about this clonotype: Given a much more abundant clone one base away, this may be a read error. The chain recombines TRBV19 with TRBJ2-1; tentative D call: TRBD2 (5 bases). The length of the CDR3 is 12 residues. The germline V gene encodes CDR1 LNHDA and CDR2 SQIVND (reference sequence). DNA for the CDR3: TGTGCCAATAGTCCGGGGATAGCTAGTCTGTTCTTC. Its protein product is CANSPGIASLFF. The full variable domain, with the rest looked up from reference TRBV19 and TRBJ2-1, is DGGITQSPKYLFRKEGQNVTLSCEQNLNHDAMYWYRQDPGQGLRLIYYSQIVNDFQKGDIAEGYSVSREKKESFPLTVTSAQKNPTAFYLCANSPGIASLFFGPGTRLTVL.

For this clonotype: The junction differs from germline at one of its ends, possibly a read error. V and J are TRBV12-3 or TRBV12-4 and TRBJ2-2; the match to TRBD1 covers 9 bases. The CDR3 consists of 16 residues. The CDR3, as DNA: TGTGCTAGCAACCTCGGGACAGGGAGGTTGTTTGGGGAGCTGTTTTTT. Protein: CASNLGTGRLFGELFF.

This clonotype has a count of ten or more. One end of the junction does not line up with germline, which may come from a read error. The genes are TRBV18 and TRBJ2-5; 7 nucleotides align to TRBD2. Germline values: CDR1 KGHSH, CDR2 LQKENI. The CDR3 runs to 15 residues. The CDR3 here is CASSPLSGAQEAQYF. As DNA, the CDR3 is TGTGCCAGCTCACCCCTCAGCGGGGCGCAAGAGGCCCAGTACTTC.

As for this clonotype: With a much larger clone just one base away, this may be a read error. V is TRBV5-1 and J is TRBJ1-6; 7 positions match TRBD1. Germline loops: CDR1 SGHRS, CDR2 YFSETQ. This CDR3 comprises 16 residues. The CDR3 DNA is TGCGCCGGCAGCGACAGCCCGACAGGGCATAATTCACCCCTCCACTTT. Translated, it gives CAGSDSPTGHNSPLHF.

This clonotype was picked up one time. The chain joins TRBV7-9 to TRBJ1-2, with a weak D call TRBD1 (5 bases). The CDR3 spans 14 residues. Deletions cut 6 bases from V and 8 bases from J, with 19 bases between. Per germline, CDR1 SEHNR and CDR2 FQNEAQ (reference sequence). The CDR3 protein is CASSTSGGKLGYTF. In nucleotides, the CDR3 is TGTGCCAGCAGTACATCTGGGGGAAAGCTGGGCTACACCTTC.

Concerning this clonotype itself: Germline is not matched at one junction end, which may reflect a read error. The J gene is TRBJ2-1, the V gene TRBV6-1; no clear D. Germline V gene sequence: CDR1 MNHNS, CDR2 SASEGT. The CDR3 spans 15 residues. As DNA, the CDR3 is TGTGCCAACAGTAAAGAAGCGAGAGGATACAATGAGCAGTTCTTC. Its protein is CANSKEARGYNEQFF.

Only one count was recorded for this clonotype. A junction boundary mismatches the germline segment, possibly from a read error. The chain combines TRBV11-2 with TRBJ2-6, with TRBD1 matching 8 bases. CDR3 length equals 21 residues. The germline gives CDR1 SGHAT, CDR2 FQNNGV. The CDR3 is CASSMGGDRGISPSGANVLIF. The CDR3 DNA follows: TGTGCCAGCAGCATGGGGGGAGACAGGGGCATTTCTCCCTCTGGGGCCAACGTCCTGATTTTC.

The rearrangement uses TRBV29-1 and TRBJ1-1; D gene unclear. The CDR3 is 15 residues long. The germline V gene has CDR1 SQVTM and CDR2 ANQGSEA. Trimming cost V 4 bases and J 10 bases, with 25 bases left between them. CDR3 loop: CSVGPAWRMVAGAFF. The CDR3 bases are TGCAGCGTTGGTCCAGCGTGGCGTATGGTCGCTGGAGCTTTCTTT.

This clonotype was seen ten or more times. The rearrangement joins TRBV20-1 to TRBJ2-7; 7 nucleotides agree with TRBD1. CDR1 and CDR2 (germline): DFQATT, SNEGSKA (reference sequence). Trimming at V came to 7 bases and at J to 3 bases, leaving 12 bases not matched to a gene. The CDR3 extends over 14 amino acids. CDR3 sequence reads: CSGSTGERDYEQYF. The CDR3 region has the DNA TGCAGTGGTAGCACAGGGGAGAGGGACTACGAGCAGTACTTC.

As to this clonotype: At one end, the junction sequence differs from germline, possibly due to a read error. This chain uses TRBV11-3 with TRBJ1-5; D gene uncertain. The germline V gene has CDR1 SGHNT and CDR2 YENEEA. The CDR3 consists of 14 residues. The CDR3 sequence is CASSESYSSQPQHF. CDR3 nucleotide sequence: TGTGCAAGCAGTGAAAGCTATAGCAGTCAGCCCCAGCATTTT. Full variable domain (missing parts from reference TRBV11-3 and TRBJ1-5): EAGVVQSPRYKIIEKKQPVAFWCNPISGHNTLYWYLQNLGQGPELLIRYENEEAVDDSQLPKDRFSAERLKGVDSTLKIQPAELGDSAVYLCASSESYSSQPQHFGDGTRLSIL.